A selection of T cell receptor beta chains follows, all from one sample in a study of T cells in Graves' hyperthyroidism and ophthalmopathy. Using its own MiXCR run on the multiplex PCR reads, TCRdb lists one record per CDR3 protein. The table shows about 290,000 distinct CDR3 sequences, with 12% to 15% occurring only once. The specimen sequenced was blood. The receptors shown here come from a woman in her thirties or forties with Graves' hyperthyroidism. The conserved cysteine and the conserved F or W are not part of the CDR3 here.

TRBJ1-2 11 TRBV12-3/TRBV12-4 ASSLVTNYGYT
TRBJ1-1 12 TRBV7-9 ASSWGFSGTEAF
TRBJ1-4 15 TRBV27 ASSSTQGRLTNEKLF
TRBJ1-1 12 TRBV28 ASNLLGVNTEAF
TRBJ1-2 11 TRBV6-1 ASRGGSNYGYT
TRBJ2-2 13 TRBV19 ASRTGFANTGELF
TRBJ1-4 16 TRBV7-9 ASSLRRQGWATNEKLF
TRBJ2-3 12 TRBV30 VWSVLGARDTQY
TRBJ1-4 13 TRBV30 AWSVLHRSGEKLF
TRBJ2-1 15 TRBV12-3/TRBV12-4 ASSLVSGTRSYNEQF
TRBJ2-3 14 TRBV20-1 SASVQPDLNTDTQY
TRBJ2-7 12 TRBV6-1 ASRRLAVTYEQY
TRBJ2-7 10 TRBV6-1 ASSSAAYEQY
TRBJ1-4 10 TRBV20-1 SAEETNEKLF
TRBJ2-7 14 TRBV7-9 ASSPSGTSGSYEQY
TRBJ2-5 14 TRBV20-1 SVSSAGEINQETQY
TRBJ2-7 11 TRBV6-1 ASSYSANYEQY
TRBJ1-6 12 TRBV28 ASSFYRGYSPLH
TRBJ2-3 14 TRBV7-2 ASRSGLAASTDTQY
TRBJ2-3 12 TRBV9 ASSGDRLTDTQY
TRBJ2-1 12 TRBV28 ASLAGGSYNEQF
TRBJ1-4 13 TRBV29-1 SVGPLGGEGEKLF
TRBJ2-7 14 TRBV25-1 ASSDSAGAASYEQY
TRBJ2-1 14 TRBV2 ASNPIAGGPYNEQF
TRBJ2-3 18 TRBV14 ASSHLPGTSGRSGTDTQY
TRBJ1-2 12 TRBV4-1 ASSQDGRDFGYT
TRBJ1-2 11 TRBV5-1 ASSPGTGIGYT
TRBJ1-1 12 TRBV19 ASSIGSGYTEAF
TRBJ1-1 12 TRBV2 ASSSGGGWTEAF
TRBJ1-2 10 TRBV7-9 ASSRDLYGYT
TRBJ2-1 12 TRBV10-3 AISESYSYNEQF
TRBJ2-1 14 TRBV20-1 SARDLQTSGNSEQF
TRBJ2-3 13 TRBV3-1 ASSQRELGTDTQY
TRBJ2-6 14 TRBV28 ASKYPGTSGANVLT
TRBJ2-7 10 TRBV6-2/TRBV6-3 ANSRSSYEQY
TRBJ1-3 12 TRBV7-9 ASSLGVSGNTIY
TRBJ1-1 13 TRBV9 ASSSGTHMNTEAF
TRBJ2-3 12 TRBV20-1 SARVGEGTDTQY
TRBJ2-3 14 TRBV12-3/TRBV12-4 ASSLALPAVTDTQY
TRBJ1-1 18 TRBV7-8 ASSLASYLPGFAVNTEAF
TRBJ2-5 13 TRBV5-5 ASSSPTMGRETQY
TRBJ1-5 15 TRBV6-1 ASSELRLTVSNQPQH
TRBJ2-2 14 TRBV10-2 ASSEALAGASGELF
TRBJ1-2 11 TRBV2 ASATRRNEGYT
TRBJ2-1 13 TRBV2 ASSEEAGGSHEQF
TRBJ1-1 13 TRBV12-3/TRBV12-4 ASSFPGQSISEAF
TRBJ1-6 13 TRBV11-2 ASSSSQGGYSPLH
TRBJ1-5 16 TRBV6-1 ASSYRTSWGQGFQPQH
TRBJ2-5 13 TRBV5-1 ASSLILAGQETQY
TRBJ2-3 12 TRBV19 ASSIRYYGDTQY
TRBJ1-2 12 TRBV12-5 ASGLVPLYYGYT
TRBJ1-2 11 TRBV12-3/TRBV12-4 ASGQQGLYGYT
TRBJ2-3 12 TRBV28 ASSRDIGTDTQY
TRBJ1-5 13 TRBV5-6 ASSLGGRGGQPQH